This TCR beta chain is drawn from a study of human T cells and chemical hapten exposure. For the study at large: Patch tests delivered 0.01% DPC to the upper back and were evaluated at 6 days.

TCRdb analysed the RACE reads with MiXCR anew, one entry per CDR3 protein. The sample shows over 100,000 distinct CDR3 sequences, 10% to 12% of them seen only once. V was shortened by 1 base and J by 0 bases, with 13 bases between the two germline ends. In germline, CDR1 is SQVTM, CDR2 ANQGSEA. This CDR3 spans 15 amino acids. Study findings and constraints: Relative to control repertoires, expanded TCRs gave rise to significantly more large CDR3 similarity clusters.

Indicated time point: patch test 3, about 24 weeks after DPC sensitization. The treatment was: therapeutic diphenylcyclopropenone sensitization with weekly scalp DPC. This clonotype was observed a few times. The antigen is unknown. Source: whole blood, taken in connection with sensitization to the hapten diphenylcyclopropenone (DPC). The rearrangement links TRBV29-1 to TRBJ2-7; D call uncertain. The receptor comes from a woman in her forties or fifties with alopecia areata. Some clones in this sample may be carry-over from other donors' samples. CDR3 in amino acids: CSVEGGTLSSYEQYF. As DNA, the CDR3 is TGCAGCGTTGAAGGTGGAACGTTGAGCTCCTACGAGCAGTACTTC.